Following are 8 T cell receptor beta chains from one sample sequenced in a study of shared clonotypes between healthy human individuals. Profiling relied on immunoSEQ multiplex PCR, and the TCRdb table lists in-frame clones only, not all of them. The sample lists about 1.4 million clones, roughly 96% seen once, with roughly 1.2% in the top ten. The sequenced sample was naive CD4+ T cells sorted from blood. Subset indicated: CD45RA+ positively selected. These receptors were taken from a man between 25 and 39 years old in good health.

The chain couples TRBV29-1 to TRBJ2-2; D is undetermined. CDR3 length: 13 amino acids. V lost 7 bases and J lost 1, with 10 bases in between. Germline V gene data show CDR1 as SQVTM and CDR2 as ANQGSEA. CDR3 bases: TGCAGCGGGGAAACACAGAACACCGGGGAGCTGTTTTTT. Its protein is CSGETQNTGELFF.

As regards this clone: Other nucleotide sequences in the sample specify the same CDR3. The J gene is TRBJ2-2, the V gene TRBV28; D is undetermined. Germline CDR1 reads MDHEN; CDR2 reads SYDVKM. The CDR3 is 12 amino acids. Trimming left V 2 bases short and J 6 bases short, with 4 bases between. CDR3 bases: TGTGCCAGCAGTTTAACCCCCGGGGAGCTGTTTTTT. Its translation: CASSLTPGELFF.

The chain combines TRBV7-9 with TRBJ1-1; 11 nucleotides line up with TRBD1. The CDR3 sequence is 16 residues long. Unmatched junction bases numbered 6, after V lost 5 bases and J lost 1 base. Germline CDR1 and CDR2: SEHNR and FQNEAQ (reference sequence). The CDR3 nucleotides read TGTGCCAGCAGCGAGGGACAGGGGGATACGAACACTGAAGCTTTCTTT. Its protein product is CASSEGQGDTNTEAFF.

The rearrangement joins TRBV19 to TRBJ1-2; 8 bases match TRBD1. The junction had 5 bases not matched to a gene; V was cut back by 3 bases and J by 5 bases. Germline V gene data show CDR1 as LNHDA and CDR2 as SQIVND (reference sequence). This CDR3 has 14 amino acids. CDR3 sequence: CASSINRGNYGYTF. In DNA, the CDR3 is TGTGCCAGTAGTATCAACAGGGGGAATTATGGCTACACCTTC.

CDR3 bases: TGTGCCAGCAGCTTGATGCGACGGGAGCCCTCCTCAAGCACAGATACGCAGTATTTT. Its translation: CASSLMRREPSSSTDTQYF. The genes are TRBV5-4 and TRBJ2-3; D is possibly TRBD2 (6 bases). Trimming cost V 1 base and J 0 bases, with 21 bases left between them. The CDR3 has 19 amino acids. Per the germline V gene, CDR1 is SGHNT and CDR2 is YYREEE (reference sequence).

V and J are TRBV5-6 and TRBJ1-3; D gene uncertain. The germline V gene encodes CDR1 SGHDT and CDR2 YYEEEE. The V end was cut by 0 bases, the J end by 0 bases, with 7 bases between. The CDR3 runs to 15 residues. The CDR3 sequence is CASSLGRISGNTIYF. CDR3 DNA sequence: TGTGCCAGCAGCTTGGGCCGAATCTCTGGAAACACCATATATTTT.

Written as DNA, the CDR3 is TGTGCCAGCAGTCTACGTCCCGGGACAGGGAGAGGGGGCTACACCTTC. Translation: CASSLRPGTGRGGYTF. This rearrangement joins TRBV2 to TRBJ1-2; 9 bases are shared with TRBD1. Germline CDR1 SNHLY, CDR2 FYNNEI. This CDR3 has 16 amino acids. V gave up 5 bases and J gave up 8 bases; unmatched junction bases: 15.

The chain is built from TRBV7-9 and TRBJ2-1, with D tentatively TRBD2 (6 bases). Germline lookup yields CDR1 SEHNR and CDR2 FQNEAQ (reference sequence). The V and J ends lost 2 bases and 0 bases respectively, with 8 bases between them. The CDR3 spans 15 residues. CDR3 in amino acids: CASSLHGSSYNEQFF. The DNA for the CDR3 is TGTGCCAGCAGCTTACACGGGAGCTCCTACAATGAGCAGTTCTTC. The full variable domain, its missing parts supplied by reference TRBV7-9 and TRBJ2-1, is DTGVSQNPRHKITKRGQNVTFRCDPISEHNRLYWYRQTLGQGPEFLTYFQNEAQLEKSRLLSDRFSAERPKGSFSTLEIQRTEQGDSAMYLCASSLHGSSYNEQFFGPGTRLTVL.